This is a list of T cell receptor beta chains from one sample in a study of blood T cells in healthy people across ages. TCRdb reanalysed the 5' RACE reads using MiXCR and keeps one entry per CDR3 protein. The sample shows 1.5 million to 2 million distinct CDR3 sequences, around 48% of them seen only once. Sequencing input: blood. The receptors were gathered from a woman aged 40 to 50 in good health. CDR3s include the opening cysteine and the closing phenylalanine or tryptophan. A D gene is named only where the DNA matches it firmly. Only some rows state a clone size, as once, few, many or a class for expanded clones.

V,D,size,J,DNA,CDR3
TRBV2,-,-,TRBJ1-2,TGTGCCAGATTAGAATCCCTCTATGGCTACACCTTC,CARLESLYGYTF
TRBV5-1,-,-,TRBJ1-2,TGCGCCAGCAGCGTCGACATTTCTAACTATGGCTACACCTTC,CASSVDISNYGYTF
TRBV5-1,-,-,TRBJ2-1,TGCGCCAGCAGCTTGACGGTAGCCTCTTACAATGAGCAGTTCTTC,CASSLTVASYNEQFF
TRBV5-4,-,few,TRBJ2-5,TGTGCCAGCAGCTTGGCGCGGTTGTCGGGCGGAGAGACCCAGTACTTC,CASSLARLSGGETQYF
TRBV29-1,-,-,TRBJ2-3,TGCAGCGTTGACTTGACTAGCACAGATACGCAGTATTTT,CSVDLTSTDTQYF
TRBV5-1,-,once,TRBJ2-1,TGCGCCAGCAGCTTGGACGGGGGCCAGATCGATGAGCAGTTCTTC,CASSLDGGQIDEQFF
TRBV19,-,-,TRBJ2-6,TGTGCCAGTAGTATACGTTTTTTGAGCTCTGGGGCCAACGTCCTGACTTTC,CASSIRFLSSGANVLTF
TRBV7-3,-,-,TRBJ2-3,TGTGCCAGCAGCGCCCCGGGGAGGAAGCATACGCAGTATTTT,CASSAPGRKHTQYF
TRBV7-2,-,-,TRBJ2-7,TGTGCCAGCAGCCCCCGGGACTCCAATGAGCAGTACTTC,CASSPRDSNEQYF
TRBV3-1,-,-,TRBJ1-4,TGTGCCAGCAGCCAAGGCTGGCAATCCCAGGAACTGTTTTTT,CASSQGWQSQELFF
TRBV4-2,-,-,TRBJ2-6,TGTGCCAGCAGCCAAGATGCGACAGCCTTCTCTGGGGCCAACGTCCTGACTTTC,CASSQDATAFSGANVLTF
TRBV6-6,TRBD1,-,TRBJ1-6,TGTGCCAGCAGCACCCCCCGGACAGGGTTCGGTTCACCCCTCCACTTT,CASSTPRTGFGSPLHF
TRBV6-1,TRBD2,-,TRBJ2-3,TGTGCCAGCAGTGAAAGTCGGCTAGCGGGGGGGCCTAGTACAGATACGCAGTATTTT,CASSESRLAGGPSTDTQYF
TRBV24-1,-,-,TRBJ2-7,TGTGCCACCAGGGGAGGGGGGAGCGACGAGCAGTACTTC,CATRGGGSDEQYF
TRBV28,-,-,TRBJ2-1,TGTGCCAGCAGTTCTTTAGGAGGTCTACCCAAAGGGGACAATGAGCAGTTCTTC,CASSSLGGLPKGDNEQFF
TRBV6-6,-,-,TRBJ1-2,TGTGCCAGCAGTTACTATGGACAGAAACTCGGTGGCTACACCTTC,CASSYYGQKLGGYTF
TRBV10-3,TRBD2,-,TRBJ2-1,TGTGCCATCAGACGTCTGACTAGCGTAAGGTCTGACAATGAGCAGTTCTTC,CAIRRLTSVRSDNEQFF
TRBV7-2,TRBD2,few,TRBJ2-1,TGTGCCAGCAGCCACGGGACTAGCGGGACCCGAATGTTCTTC,CASSHGTSGTRMFF
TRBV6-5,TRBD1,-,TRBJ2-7,TGTGCCACCCTCGGGACAGGGAGGTACGAGCAGTACTTC,CATLGTGRYEQYF
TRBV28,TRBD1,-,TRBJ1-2,TGTGCCAGCAGTTTACCGGGACAGGGGGTTAGGGATGGCTACACCTTC,CASSLPGQGVRDGYTF
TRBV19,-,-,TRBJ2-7,TGTGCCAGTAGTCCGGGAGCCCTTCTCTACGAGCAGTACTTC,CASSPGALLYEQYF
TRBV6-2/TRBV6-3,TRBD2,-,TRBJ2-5,TGTGCCAGCAGTAGACGACCGGGACTATGGGGAGAGACCCAGTACTTC,CASSRRPGLWGETQYF
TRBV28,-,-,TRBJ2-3,TGTGCCAGCAGCCCGGCCTACTTCGGTCCAGATACGCAGTATTTT,CASSPAYFGPDTQYF
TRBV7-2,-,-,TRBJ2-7,TGTGCCAGCAGCCCCCGGGCGAGTAGCGGAAGCTCCTACGAGCAGTACTTC,CASSPRASSGSSYEQYF
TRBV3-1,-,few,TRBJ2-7,TGTGCCAGCAGCCAAGATCGACTAGACTACGAGCAGTACTTC,CASSQDRLDYEQYF
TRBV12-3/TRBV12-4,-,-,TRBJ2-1,TGTGCCAGCAGCACCGACAGTAACAATGAGCAGTTCTTC,CASSTDSNNEQFF
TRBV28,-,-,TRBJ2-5,TGTGCCAGCAGTTTAATAGGTAGAGGGGAGACCCAGTACTTC,CASSLIGRGETQYF
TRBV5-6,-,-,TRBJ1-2,TGTGCCAGCAGCCGGACGTGGGAGGGGGACTATGGCTACACCTTC,CASSRTWEGDYGYTF
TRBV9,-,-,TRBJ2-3,TGTGCCAGCAGCGTACCCCGGGACTCCCTCGTCGGTACGCAGTATTTT,CASSVPRDSLVGTQYF
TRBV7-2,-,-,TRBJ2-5,TGTGCCAGCAGCCCCGTACGGGTTTTACAAGAGACCCAGTACTTC,CASSPVRVLQETQYF
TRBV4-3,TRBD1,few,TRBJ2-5,TGCGCCAGCAGCCAAGGGACAGGGCGGAAAGAGACCCAGTACTTC,CASSQGTGRKETQYF
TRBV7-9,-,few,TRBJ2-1,TGTGCCAGCAGCTTCGAGGGGGGGCTGAATGAGCAGTTCTTC,CASSFEGGLNEQFF
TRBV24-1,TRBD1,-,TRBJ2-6,TGTGCCACCAGTGACCCACGACAGGGGGACTCTGGGGCCAACGTCCTGACTTTC,CATSDPRQGDSGANVLTF
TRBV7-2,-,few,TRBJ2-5,TGTGCCAGCAGCCGTAGCCGGGCCCCAGGGGAGACCCAGTACTTC,CASSRSRAPGETQYF
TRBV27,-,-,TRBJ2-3,TGTGCCAGCAGTTTTTTCGGTGGCACAGATACGCAGTATTTT,CASSFFGGTDTQYF
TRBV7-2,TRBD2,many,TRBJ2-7,TGTGCCAGCAGCTGGGATCGGACTAGAACCTACGAGCAGTACTTC,CASSWDRTRTYEQYF
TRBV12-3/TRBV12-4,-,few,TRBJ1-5,TGTGCCAGCAGTTACAGCGTTTCCTATCAGCCCCAGCATTTT,CASSYSVSYQPQHF
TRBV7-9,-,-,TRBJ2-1,TGTGCCAGCAGCAACACGATAGACAATGAGCAGTTCTTC,CASSNTIDNEQFF
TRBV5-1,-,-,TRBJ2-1,TGCGCCAGCAGAGGGTCTGGGGGTAATGAGCAGTTCTTC,CASRGSGGNEQFF
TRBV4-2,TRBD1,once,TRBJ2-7,TGTGCCAGCAGCCAAGATCTCGGACAGGGGGCTTCGGTCAGCTACGAGCAGTACTTC,CASSQDLGQGASVSYEQYF
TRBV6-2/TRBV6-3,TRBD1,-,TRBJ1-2,TGTGCCAGCAATGGGGGACAGAACTATGGCTACACCTTC,CASNGGQNYGYTF
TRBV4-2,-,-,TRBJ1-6,TGTGCCAGCAGCCAAGTCGGAGGGGTATTTTCACCCCTCCACTTT,CASSQVGGVFSPLHF
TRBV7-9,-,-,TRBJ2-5,TGTGCCAGCAGTATTTTAAGGGAGACCCAGTACTTC,CASSILRETQYF
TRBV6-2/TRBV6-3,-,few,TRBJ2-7,TGTGCCAGCAGTTCTGCAATACCGCAGTACTTC,CASSSAIPQYF
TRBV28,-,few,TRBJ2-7,TGTGCCAGCAGTCAACTTCCGAACGAGCAGTACTTC,CASSQLPNEQYF
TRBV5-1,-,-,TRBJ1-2,TGCGCCAGCAGCTTGGAGACAGCCCGGTATGGCTACACCTTC,CASSLETARYGYTF
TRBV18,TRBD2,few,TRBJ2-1,TGTGCCAGCTCACCAACCGGGACTAGCGGGGGCAATGAGCAGTTCTTC,CASSPTGTSGGNEQFF
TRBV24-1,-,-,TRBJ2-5,TGTGCCACCAGCGAGGGGCCTAAAGAGACCCAGTACTTC,CATSEGPKETQYF
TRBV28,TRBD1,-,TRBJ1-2,TGTGCCAGCAGTATCGGGACAGGGCCATCAAATGGCTACACCTTC,CASSIGTGPSNGYTF
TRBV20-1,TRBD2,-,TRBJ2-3,TGCAGTGCTAGAGCTAGCGGGGGGGCTTGGGATACGCAGTATTTT,CSARASGGAWDTQYF
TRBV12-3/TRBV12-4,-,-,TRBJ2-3,TGTGCCAGCGACGTGACCGTAGCGGTGCGGTATTTT,CASDVTVAVRYF
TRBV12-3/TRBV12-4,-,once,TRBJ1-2,TGTGCCAGCAACAAAGACCCGGACTGGGGAGGCTATGGCTACACCTTC,CASNKDPDWGGYGYTF
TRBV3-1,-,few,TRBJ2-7,TGTGCCAGCAGCACTAATCGACGGCAGTACTTC,CASSTNRRQYF
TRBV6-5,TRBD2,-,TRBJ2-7,TGTGCCACCCTCACACTGAGCGGGGGTACATACGAGCAGTACTTC,CATLTLSGGTYEQYF
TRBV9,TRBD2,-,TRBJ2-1,TGTGCCAGCAGCCAACTTGCTAGCGGGAGTAATGAGCAGTTCTTC,CASSQLASGSNEQFF
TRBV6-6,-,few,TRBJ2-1,TGTGCCAGCAGTTACCCTAGGGGGGCCCCAATCTACAATGAGCAGTTCTTC,CASSYPRGAPIYNEQFF
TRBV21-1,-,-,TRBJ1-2,TGTGCCAGCAGCACCCAGACAGTTACGCAAAGCTATGGCTACACCTTC,CASSTQTVTQSYGYTF
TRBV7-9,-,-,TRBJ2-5,TGTGCCAGCAGCCCACGGGACTTGGTTTGGAGGACCCAGTACTTC,CASSPRDLVWRTQYF